This T cell receptor beta chain was captured by sequencing in a study of Ad26.COV2.S vaccination and SARS-CoV-2 variants. On the study more broadly: Vaccine-arm donor from the placebo-controlled COV1001 Ad26.COV2.S trial.

The CDR3 contains 16 residues. Germline V gives CDR1 MNHEY, CDR2 SVGEGT. V lost 0 bases to trimming and J lost 1 base, with 10 bases between them. Note on this clone: Its antigen is undetermined.

Using immunoSEQ multiplex PCR, the repertoire was profiled, and TCRdb retains in-frame clones only, with some absent. The table lists 400,000 to 450,000 clones, around 91% of them singletons. Treatment: around 19 received Ad26.COV2.S at low or high dose, single or two shots; several received placebo; per-sample allocation not given. The investigators took samples on day 63 after the first vaccine or placebo injection. General observations from the study: Reported findings describe substantial breadth in spike-specific CD8+ and CD4+ T cell responses following vaccination.

The specimen was peripheral blood, collected in a trial of Ad26.COV2.S vaccine versus placebo. The J gene is TRBJ2-4, the V gene TRBV6-2 or TRBV6-3; D call uncertain. This receptor was obtained from a person between 18 and 60 years old who received the Ad26.COV2.S COVID-19 vaccine or a placebo. The CDR3 protein is CASSYSEIGAKNIQYF. CDR3 bases: TGTGCCAGCAGTTACTCGGAAATTGGGGCCAAAAACATTCAGTACTTC.